The 24 T cell receptor beta chains below all came from one sample that was sequenced in a study of T cell repertoires and HLA-DP antigens. For these TCRs, the target antigens are not known. Some clones are missing from TCRdb's copy, which holds only in-frame ones; the method was immunoSEQ multiplex PCR. The sample includes 90,000 to 130,000 clones, about 92% of them seen just once. Specimen: CD4+ T cells from PBMCs. The source is a woman under 30 in good health and CMV-seronegative.

The V gene is TRBV6-6, the J gene TRBJ2-6; D may be TRBD1 (5 bases). From germline, CDR1 is MNHNY and CDR2 SVGAGI (reference sequence). Trimming shortened V by 5 bases and J by 0 bases, and 8 bases separated the two germline ends. The CDR3 runs to 15 residues. CDR3 sequence: CASSDSRSGANVLTF. The CDR3 nucleotides are TGTGCCAGCAGTGACAGCCGCTCTGGGGCCAACGTCCTGACTTTC.

The chain uses TRBV6-6 and TRBJ2-7, with no clear D. CDR1 and CDR2 from the germline V gene are MNHNY and SVGAGI (reference sequence). V was trimmed by 8 bases and J by 2 bases, leaving 13 bases between them. The CDR3 runs to 13 residues. For the CDR3, the DNA is TGTGCCAGCCGTAGGGAACCCCCCTACGAGCAGTACTTC. Its translation is CASRREPPYEQYF.

V usage is TRBV6-1 and J usage is TRBJ1-2; D is undetermined. Trimming cost V 4 bases and J 1 base, with 4 bases left between them. The CDR3 length is 12 residues. The germline CDR1 and CDR2 sequences are MNHNS and SASEGT. CDR3: CASSALNYGYTF. As DNA, the CDR3 is TGTGCCAGCAGTGCCCTTAACTATGGCTACACCTTC.

This chain connects TRBV28 to TRBJ2-3; D might be TRBD2 (5 bases). Germline V gives CDR1 MDHEN, CDR2 SYDVKM. The V gene lost 3 bases and the J gene lost 6 bases, with 13 bases spanning the gap. This CDR3 is 14 amino acids long. As DNA, the CDR3 is TGTGCCAGCAGTTTGACCCTCCCGGGGGATACGCAGTATTTT. It codes for CASSLTLPGDTQYF.

V and J are TRBV5-4 and TRBJ2-2, with D maybe TRBD2 (6 bases). Trimming removed 4 bases at V and 0 bases at J, with 7 bases between. Germline V gives CDR1 SGHNT, CDR2 YYREEE (reference sequence). The CDR3 loop spans 14 amino acids. CDR3 sequence (DNA): TGTGCCAGCAGCCCGGGGGCGAACACCGGGGAGCTGTTTTTT. This sequence encodes CASSPGANTGELFF.

The chain combines TRBV29-1 with TRBJ1-3; D perhaps matches TRBD1 (6 bases). V lost 4 bases and J 0 bases, leaving 16 bases between the germline ends. The germline V gene encodes CDR1 SQVTM and CDR2 ANQGSEA. This CDR3 region has 16 residues. The CDR3 coding sequence is TGCAGCGTTGGAGATACGGGGGGCCACTCTGGAAACACCATATATTTT. The encoded protein is CSVGDTGGHSGNTIYF.

Regarding this clone: The junction differs from germline at one of its ends, possibly a read error. The CDR3 bases are TGTGCTAGCAGCGACCTCCCCCTCAGCACGCAGTATTTT. Translating gives CASSDLPLSTQYF. This chain uses TRBV7-7 with TRBJ2-3; D not resolved. This CDR3 is built from 13 residues. Germline values: CDR1 SSHAT, CDR2 FNYEAQ (reference sequence).

The table lists this clone with a count of one. This sequence joins TRBV12-5 and TRBJ1-2; perhaps TRBD1 as D (5 bases). Germline-derived CDR1 and CDR2 are LGHNT and FRNRAP. This CDR3 spans 14 amino acids. V lost 1 base and J 5 bases, leaving 11 bases between the germline ends. This CDR3 is CASGLESGSYGYTF. The CDR3 region has the DNA TGTGCTAGTGGTTTGGAGTCAGGGAGTTATGGCTACACCTTC.

V gene TRBV21-1 combines with J gene TRBJ2-3; TRBD1, as called in the table, went unchecked against the DNA. TRBV21-1 is labeled a pseudogene. This CDR3 is 15 amino acids long. CDR3 nucleotide sequence: TGTGCCAGCAGCAAAGCACAGGTGAGCACAGATACGCAGTATTTT. Its protein product is CASSKAQVSTDTQYF.

V usage is TRBV7-2 and J usage is TRBJ2-4; 11 bases map to TRBD2. Germline loops: CDR1 SGHTA, CDR2 FQGNSA. This CDR3 is built from 16 residues. Unmatched junction bases numbered 4, after V lost 5 bases and J lost 1 base. The CDR3 region has the DNA TGTGCCAGCAGCCCATCTAGCGGGGGGGCCAAAAACATTCAGTACTTC. Residues: CASSPSSGGAKNIQYF.

The chain joins TRBV7-6 to TRBJ2-4, with 12 bases identical to TRBD1. Looked up from germline, CDR1 is SGHVS and CDR2 is FNYEAQ. Unmatched junction bases numbered 4, after V lost 1 base and J lost 9 bases. There are 15 residues in the CDR3. Written as DNA, the CDR3 is TGTGCCAGCAGCTTAGGGGGACAGGGGGCAGGCATTCAGTACTTC. Translating gives CASSLGGQGAGIQYF. The full variable domain, its missing parts supplied by reference TRBV7-6 and TRBJ2-4, is GAGVSQSPRYKVTKRGQDVALRCDPISGHVSLYWYRQALGQGPEFLTYFNYEAQQDKSGLPNDRFSAERPEGSISTLTIQRTEQRDSAMYRCASSLGGQGAGIQYFGAGTRLSVL.

This clone occurred once. The chain carries TRBV5-1 and TRBJ1-2; 10 positions match TRBD1. Trimming removed 4 bases from V and 3 bases from J; junction bases left unmatched: 6. The V gene's germline CDR1 is SGHRS and CDR2 YFSETQ. This CDR3 comprises 15 residues. The CDR3 DNA sequence: TGCGCCAGCAGCCTAGGACAGGGGGTAGACTATGGCTACACCTTC. It translates to CASSLGQGVDYGYTF. Full variable domain (outside the CDR3, taken from reference TRBV5-1 and TRBJ1-2): KAGVTQTPRYLIKTRGQQVTLSCSPISGHRSVSWYQQTPGQGLQFLFEYFSETQRNKGNFPGRFSGRQFSNSRSEMNVSTLELGDSALYLCASSLGQGVDYGYTFGSGTRLTVV.

This clone was counted a single time. The chain carries TRBV25-1 and TRBJ2-2, with 8 positions matching TRBD2. Germline-derived CDR1 and CDR2 are MGHDK and SYGVNS. The CDR3 contains 16 residues. Germline trimming cut 3 bases from V and 1 base from J; bases unmatched to any gene: 4. The DNA of the CDR3 is TGTGCCAGCAGTGATCCGGGACTAGGGAACACCGGGGAGCTGTTTTTT. It encodes CASSDPGLGNTGELFF.

The genes are TRBV10-3 and TRBJ1-1; TRBD1 matches 7 bases. The CDR3 has 14 amino acids. Trimming took 5 bases from V and 3 from J; bases not matched to a gene: 6. Looked up from germline, CDR1 is ENHRY and CDR2 is SYGVKD. CDR3 sequence: CAISLDRADTEAFF. The CDR3 nucleotides are TGTGCCATCAGTCTTGACAGGGCGGACACTGAAGCTTTCTTT.

The CDR3 loop reads CASSPRGHSYNSPLHF. CDR3 DNA sequence: TGTGCCAGCAGCCCCAGGGGTCACTCCTATAATTCACCCCTCCACTTT. The chain employs TRBV28 and TRBJ1-6; possible D gene TRBD1, 6 bases. The germline V gene has CDR1 MDHEN and CDR2 SYDVKM. The CDR3 contains 16 residues. V was cut by 6 bases and J by 0 bases, with 12 bases left in between.

The chain recombines TRBV12-5 with TRBJ1-1, with 7 bases that match TRBD1. Germline assignment: CDR1 LGHNT and CDR2 FRNRAP. V shed 2 bases, J shed 1 base, and the junction held 13 bases outside the gene matches. The CDR3 runs 18 residues. The CDR3 sequence: CASGLTRDSRRKNTEAFF. Here the CDR3 DNA reads TGTGCTAGTGGTTTGACCCGGGACAGCAGACGCAAGAACACTGAAGCTTTCTTT.

This chain connects TRBV18 to TRBJ2-1; TRBD2 aligns across 7 bases. The germline gives CDR1 KGHSH, CDR2 LQKENI. This CDR3 spans 16 amino acids. The V segment lost 3 bases and the J segment 4 bases; nucleotides outside the gene matches: 9. CDR3 residues: CASSPISGSAYNEQFF. CDR3 coding DNA: TGTGCCAGCTCACCTATTAGCGGGTCAGCATACAATGAGCAGTTCTTC.

This clone was observed a single time. The V call is TRBV2, the J call TRBJ2-7; D may correspond to TRBD1 or TRBD2 (6 bases each). Germline V gene lookup returns CDR1 SNHLY and CDR2 FYNNEI. CDR3 length: 12 residues. Trimming took off 6 bases at V and 8 bases at J, with 14 bases between the two ends. The CDR3 reads CASRRSGAQQYV. The CDR3 bases are TGTGCCAGCAGGCGTTCGGGGGCGCAGCAGTACGTC.

The V call is TRBV7-2, the J call TRBJ2-1; unclear D gene. The V end was cut by 1 base, the J end by 0 bases, with 13 bases between. CDR1 and CDR2 (germline): SGHTA, FQGNSA. The length of the CDR3 is 17 residues. The CDR3 sequence: CASSLGEPSYSYNEQFF. The CDR3 DNA follows: TGTGCCAGCAGCTTAGGGGAACCCTCCTACTCCTACAATGAGCAGTTCTTC.

The chain recombines TRBV5-4 with TRBJ2-1, with a possible D match to TRBD2 (5 bases). Trimming removed 0 bases at V and 7 bases at J, with 14 bases between. Germline lookup yields CDR1 SGHNT and CDR2 YYREEE (reference sequence). This CDR3 has 15 residues. The CDR3 coding sequence is TGTGCCAGCAGCTTGGGAGGGAGTTCGGGAAATGAGCAGTTCTTC. This translates into CASSLGGSSGNEQFF.

The genes are TRBV29-1 and TRBJ2-4; D may be TRBD2 (5 bases). V lost 6 bases to trimming and J lost 0 bases, with 15 bases between them. This CDR3 region has 15 residues. Germline CDR1 SQVTM, CDR2 ANQGSEA. The CDR3 DNA sequence: TGCAGCGTCTCAGAGGGCTCGTTAGCCAAAAACATTCAGTACTTC. Residues: CSVSEGSLAKNIQYF.

This rearrangement joins TRBV18 to TRBJ1-4; TRBD1 might be the D (6 bases). The CDR3 is 16 amino acids. The V end was cut by 2 bases, the J end by 0 bases, with 10 bases between. CDR1 is KGHSH, CDR2 LQKENI, per germline. The CDR3 coding sequence is TGTGCCAGCTCACCAGGTGGGGGCGCAACTAATGAAAAACTGTTTTTT. Its translation: CASSPGGGATNEKLFF.

This chain connects TRBV19 to TRBJ2-5; perhaps TRBD2 as D (6 bases). The germline gives CDR1 LNHDA, CDR2 SQIVND (reference sequence). Trimming left V 0 bases short and J 5 bases short, with 13 bases between. The CDR3 is made up of 15 amino acids. In DNA form, the CDR3 reads TGTGCCAGTAGTATAGAAAGGAGGGGCCGGGAGACCCAGTACTTC. Residues: CASSIERRGRETQYF.

V is TRBV27 and J is TRBJ2-1, with a weak D call TRBD2 (5 bases). Trimming stripped 4 bases from V and 3 bases from J, with 16 bases between. CDR3 length: 16 amino acids. The germline gives CDR1 MNHEY, CDR2 SMNVEV (reference sequence). The CDR3 is CASSSPLSGYYNEQFF. Here the CDR3 DNA reads TGTGCCAGCAGTTCCCCCCTCAGCGGATACTACAATGAGCAGTTCTTC.